This T cell receptor beta chain emerged from a study of OX40 agonist ivuxolimab in advanced cancers. The overall study: The study treated patients with ivuxolimab, an agonistic anti-OX40 (CD134) antibody. Ivuxolimab, which patients received intravenously every 2 weeks, was dosed at 0.01 to 10 mg/kg.

Germline V gene data show CDR1 as SGHVS and CDR2 as FQNEAQ. There are 13 residues in the CDR3. The ends lost 5 bases at V and 9 bases at J; junction bases unmatched: 7. Produced via immunoSEQ multiplex PCR; TCRdb's table is partial and in-frame only. This sample carries 12,000 or so clones, 86% of them seen once, and the ten largest clones take just under 30%. The chain has TRBV7-8 and TRBJ2-7; 10 bases line up with TRBD2. The specimen was CD4+ or CD8+ T cells sorted from blood, collected in a trial of the OX40 agonist ivuxolimab. The clonotype was recovered from an adult with an advanced solid tumor such as melanoma, head and neck, liver or kidney cancer. CDR3 bases: TGTGCCAGCAGCCTCAGCGGGAGGGATGCGCAGTACTTC. Protein product: CASSLSGRDAQYF. The complete variable domain, with remaining parts taken from reference TRBV7-8 and TRBJ2-7, reads GAGVSQSPRYKVAKRGQDVALRCDPISGHVSLFWYQQALGQGPEFLTYFQNEAQLDKSGLPSDRFFAERPEGSVSTLKIQRTQQEDSAVYLCASSLSGRDAQYFGPGTRLTVT.